The clone carrying this T cell receptor beta chain was detected many times. Its specificity is not known. From RNA transcripts, TCR beta CDR3 regions were amplified. When the TCR CDR3 underwent first-round RT-PCR, the HTBI primer set was used. TCRdb independently ran MiXCR on the multiplex PCR reads; one entry per CDR3 protein. Of 250,000 or so distinct CDR3 sequences in the sample, roughly 15% are singletons; the top ten hold roughly 13%. Germline trimming cut 3 bases from V and 7 bases from J; bases unmatched to any gene: 9. The CDR3 is 17 residues long. Per the germline V gene, CDR1 is MDHEN and CDR2 is SYDVKM. PBMCs were collected from an approximately 10 ml volume of fresh peripheral blood. The data were taken from a study of T cells in Graves' hyperthyroidism and ophthalmopathy. Study background: The authors collected peripheral blood at initial diagnosis, before any treatment. Study-wide results and caveats: Blood shared most expanded thyroid clonotypes above 0.001. Ophthalmopathy was separated from stable hyperthyroidism by a 13 V-J model.

The chain carries TRBV28 and TRBJ2-1, with 13 bases identical to TRBD2. Sequencing input: blood. The sequence was collected from a woman aged 40 to 49 with Graves' hyperthyroidism that later progressed to Graves' ophthalmopathy. The DNA of the CDR3 is TGTGCCAGCAGTTTGGGTCGACTAGCGGGAGGAGGTAATGAGCAGTTCTTC. Protein: CASSLGRLAGGGNEQFF.